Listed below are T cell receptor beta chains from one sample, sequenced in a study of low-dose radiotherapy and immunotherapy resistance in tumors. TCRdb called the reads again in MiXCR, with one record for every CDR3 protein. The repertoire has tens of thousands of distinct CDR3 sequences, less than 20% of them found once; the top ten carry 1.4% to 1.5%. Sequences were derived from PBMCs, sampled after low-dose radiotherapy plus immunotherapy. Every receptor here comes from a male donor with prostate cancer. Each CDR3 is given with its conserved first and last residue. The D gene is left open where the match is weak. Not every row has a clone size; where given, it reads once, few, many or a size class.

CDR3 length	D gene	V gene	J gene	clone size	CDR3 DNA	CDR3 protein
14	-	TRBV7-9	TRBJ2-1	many	TGTGCCAGCAGTTTGCAGGGGTCCTACAATGAGCAGTTCTTC	CASSLQGSYNEQFF
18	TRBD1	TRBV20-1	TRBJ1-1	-	TGCAGTGCAACGGACAGGGGGCGTTTTTATCTGATGAACACTGAAGCTTTCTTT	CSATDRGRFYLMNTEAFF
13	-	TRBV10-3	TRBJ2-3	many	TGTGCCATCAGGGACAGCATCACAGATACGCAGTATTTT	CAIRDSITDTQYF
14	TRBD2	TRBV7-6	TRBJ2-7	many	TGTGCCAGCAGCCCCGGGACTAGTACCTACGAGCAGTACTTC	CASSPGTSTYEQYF
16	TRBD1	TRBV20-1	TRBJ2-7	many	TGCAGTGCTAGAGCACCGGGACAGGGGAGCTCCTACGAGCAGTACTTC	CSARAPGQGSSYEQYF
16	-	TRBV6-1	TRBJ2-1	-	TGTGCCAGCAGTGAAGCTAACCAGCGGTACTACAATGAGCAGTTCTTC	CASSEANQRYYNEQFF
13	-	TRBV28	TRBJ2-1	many	TGTGCCAGCAGTTTGAGCGGACCGAATGAGCAGTTCTTC	CASSLSGPNEQFF
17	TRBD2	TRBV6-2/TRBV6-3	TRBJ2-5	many	TGTGCCAGCAGTTACTCAAAAAGCGGGAGTTTGCAGGAGACCCAGTACTTC	CASSYSKSGSLQETQYF
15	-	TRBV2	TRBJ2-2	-	TGTGCCAGCAGAAACATGGGTTGGCCCACCGGGGAGCTGTTTTTT	CASRNMGWPTGELFF
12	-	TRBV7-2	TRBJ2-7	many	TGTGCCAGCAGCTTATTATTCGGGACGCAGTACTTC	CASSLLFGTQYF
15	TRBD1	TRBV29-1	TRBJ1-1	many	TGCAGCGTTAGACAGGGGGCGGCGGGCCAGACTGAAGCTTTCTTT	CSVRQGAAGQTEAFF
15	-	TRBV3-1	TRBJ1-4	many	TGTGCCAGCAGCCAAGGAGCGGCGAGGAATGAAAAACTGTTTTTT	CASSQGAARNEKLFF
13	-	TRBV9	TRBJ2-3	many	TGTGCCAGCGGATCCTCGCCGACAGATACGCAGTATTTT	CASGSSPTDTQYF
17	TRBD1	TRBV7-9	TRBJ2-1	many	TGTGCCAGCAGCAGTACCGTTCCGGGACAGGGGTACAATGAGCAGTTCTTC	CASSSTVPGQGYNEQFF